This TCR beta chain was retrieved from a study of beta chain features in type 1 diabetes. About the study: On cell yields, gender and age, patients and healthy donors were similar.

The study reverse transcribed the entire isolated RNA, so it sequenced expressed TCRB transcripts. Naive, central memory and regulatory T cell samples averaged around 3.9 million reads. Profiling relied on immunoSEQ multiplex PCR, and the TCRdb table lists in-frame clones only, not all of them. This sample yields 350,000 to 450,000 clones, of which approximately 15% are seen a single time; approximately 0.02% belongs to the top ten. Turning to this clone: Its antigen remains unidentified.

Findings and limits, study-wide: PCR might show a preference for shorter templates, equally across patients and controls. Across all four CD4+ subsets, people with type 1 diabetes showed modestly shorter TCRB CDR3s.

Sequenced: naive CD4+ T cells from blood. The receptor was isolated from a woman younger than 30 in good health.

CDR3 in DNA: TGTGCCTGGAGTGTACAGGGTCGGACTGAAGCTTTCTTT. As protein: CAWSVQGRTEAFF. The genes are TRBV30 and TRBJ1-1; possibly TRBD1 for D (6 bases). The CDR3 is 13 residues long. The V end lost 0 bases, the J end lost 5 bases, and 10 bases lay between the germline ends. Germline assignment: CDR1 GTSNPN and CDR2 SVGIG (reference sequence).